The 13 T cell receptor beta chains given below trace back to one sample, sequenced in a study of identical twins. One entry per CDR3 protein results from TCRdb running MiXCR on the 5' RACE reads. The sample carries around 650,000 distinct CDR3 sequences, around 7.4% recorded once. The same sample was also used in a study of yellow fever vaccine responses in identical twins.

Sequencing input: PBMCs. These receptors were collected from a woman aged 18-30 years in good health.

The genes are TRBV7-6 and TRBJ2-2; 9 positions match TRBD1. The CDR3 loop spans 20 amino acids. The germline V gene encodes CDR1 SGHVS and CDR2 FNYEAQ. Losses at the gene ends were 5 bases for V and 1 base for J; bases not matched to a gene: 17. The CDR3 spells CASSTRDRAFVGENTGELFF. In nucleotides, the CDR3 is TGTGCCAGCAGCACCCGGGACAGGGCTTTTGTGGGAGAGAACACCGGGGAGCTGTTTTTT.

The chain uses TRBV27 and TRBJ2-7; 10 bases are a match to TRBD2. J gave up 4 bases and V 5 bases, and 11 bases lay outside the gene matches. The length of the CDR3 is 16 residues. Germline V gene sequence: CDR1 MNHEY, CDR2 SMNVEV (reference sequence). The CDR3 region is CASSPWTSGSGYEQYF. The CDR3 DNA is TGTGCCAGCAGTCCCTGGACTAGCGGCTCGGGGTACGAGCAGTACTTC.

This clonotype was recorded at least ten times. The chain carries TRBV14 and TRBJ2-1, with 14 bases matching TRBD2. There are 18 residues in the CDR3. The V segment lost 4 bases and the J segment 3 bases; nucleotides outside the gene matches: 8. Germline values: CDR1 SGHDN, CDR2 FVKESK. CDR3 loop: CASSRGLAGAGLYNEQFF. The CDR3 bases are TGTGCCAGCAGCCGGGGACTAGCGGGGGCCGGTCTCTACAATGAGCAGTTCTTC. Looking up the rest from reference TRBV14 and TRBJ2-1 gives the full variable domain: EAGVTQFPSHSVIEKGQTVTLRCDPISGHDNLYWYRRVMGKEIKFLLHFVKESKQDESGMPNNRFLAERTGGTYSTLKVQPAELEDSGVYFCASSRGLAGAGLYNEQFFGPGTRLTVL.

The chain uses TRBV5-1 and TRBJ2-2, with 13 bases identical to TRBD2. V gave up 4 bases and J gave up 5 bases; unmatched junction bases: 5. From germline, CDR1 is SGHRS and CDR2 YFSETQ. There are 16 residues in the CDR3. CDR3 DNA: TGCGCCAGCAGCCGGACTAGCGGGAGCTGGACCGGGGAGCTGTTTTTT. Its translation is CASSRTSGSWTGELFF.

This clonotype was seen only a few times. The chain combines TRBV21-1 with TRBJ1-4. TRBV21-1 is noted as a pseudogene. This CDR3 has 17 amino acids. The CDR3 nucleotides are TGTGCCAGCAGCCCTCTGGGCCCGACTAGGTGGGATGAAAAACTGTTTTTT. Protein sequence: CASSPLGPTRWDEKLFF.

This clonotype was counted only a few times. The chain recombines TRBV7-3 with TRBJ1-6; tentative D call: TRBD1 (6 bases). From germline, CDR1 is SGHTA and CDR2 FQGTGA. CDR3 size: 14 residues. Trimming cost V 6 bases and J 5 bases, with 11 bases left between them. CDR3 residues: CASRAQGDNSPLHF. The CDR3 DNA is TGTGCCAGCAGGGCACAGGGAGATAATTCACCCCTCCACTTT.

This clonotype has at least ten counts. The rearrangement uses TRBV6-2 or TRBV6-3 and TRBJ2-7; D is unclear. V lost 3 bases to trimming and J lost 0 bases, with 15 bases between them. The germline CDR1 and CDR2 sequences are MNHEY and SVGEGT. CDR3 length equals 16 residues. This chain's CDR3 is CASSYPPGGSSYEQYF. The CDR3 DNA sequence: TGTGCCAGCAGTTATCCTCCAGGCGGAAGCTCCTACGAGCAGTACTTC.

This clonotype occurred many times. CDR3 amino acids: CSARGGNNQETQYF. The CDR3 DNA sequence: TGCAGTGCTAGAGGCGGGAACAACCAAGAGACCCAGTACTTC. The rearrangement uses TRBV20-1 and TRBJ2-5; D possibly corresponds to TRBD2 (6 bases). This CDR3 region has 14 residues. Between the trimmed V and J ends, which lost 1 base and 0 bases, there was a span of 9 bases. Germline values: CDR1 DFQATT, CDR2 SNEGSKA (reference sequence).

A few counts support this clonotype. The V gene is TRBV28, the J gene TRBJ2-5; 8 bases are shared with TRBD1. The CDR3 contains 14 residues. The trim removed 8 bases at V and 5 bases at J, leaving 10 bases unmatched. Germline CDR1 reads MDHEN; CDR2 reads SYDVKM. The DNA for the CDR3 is TGTGCCAGCGAGCCCAGGGGGCTGGGGGAGACCCAGTACTTC. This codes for CASEPRGLGETQYF.

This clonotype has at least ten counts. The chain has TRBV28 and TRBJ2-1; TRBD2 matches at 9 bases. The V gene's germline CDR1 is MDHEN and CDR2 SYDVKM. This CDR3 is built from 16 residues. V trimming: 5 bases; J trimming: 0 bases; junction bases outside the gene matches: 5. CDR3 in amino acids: CASSPLGLASYNEQFF. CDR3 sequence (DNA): TGTGCCAGCAGTCCCCTGGGACTAGCCTCCTACAATGAGCAGTTCTTC.

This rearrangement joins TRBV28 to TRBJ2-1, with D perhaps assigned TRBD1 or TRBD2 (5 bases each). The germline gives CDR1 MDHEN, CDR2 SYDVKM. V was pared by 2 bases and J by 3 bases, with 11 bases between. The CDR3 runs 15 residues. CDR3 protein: CASSLEGLGYNEQFF. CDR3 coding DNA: TGTGCCAGCAGTTTAGAGGGGCTAGGCTACAATGAGCAGTTCTTC.

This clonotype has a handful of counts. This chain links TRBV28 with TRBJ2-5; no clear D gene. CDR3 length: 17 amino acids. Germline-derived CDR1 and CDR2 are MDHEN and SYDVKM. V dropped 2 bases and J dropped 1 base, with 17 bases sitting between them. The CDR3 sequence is CASSLRPVMEPQETQYF. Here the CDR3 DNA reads TGTGCCAGCAGTTTAAGGCCGGTCATGGAACCCCAAGAGACCCAGTACTTC.

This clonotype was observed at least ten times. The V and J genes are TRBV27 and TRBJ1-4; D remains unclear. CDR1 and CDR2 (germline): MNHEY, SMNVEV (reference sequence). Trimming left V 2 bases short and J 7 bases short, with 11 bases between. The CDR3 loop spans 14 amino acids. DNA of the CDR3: TGTGCCAGCAGTTTACCTGGGAATGGTGAAAAACTGTTTTTT. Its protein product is CASSLPGNGEKLFF.